Sequencing of this TCR beta chain was carried out in a study of a mutant IDH1 vaccine in newly diagnosed glioma. As for the study in general: Males made up approximately 62% and females roughly 40% of treated patients, whose mean age was roughly 40 years. Those enrolled had earlier been treated with radiotherapy, temozolomide, or both, mostly both.

Assay: immunoSEQ multiplex PCR; the TCRdb copy retains only in-frame clones and omits some. This sample has about 65,000 clones, with approximately 81% found just once. For this clone: Antigen specificity is unknown.

Time point in this sample: week 23, last vaccination. Vaccination comprised doses that each held 300 ug of mutant IDH1 20-mer peptide, plus topical imiquimod. Study-level results: In about 93% of patients, immune responses induced by the vaccine occurred.

The specimen comprised PBMCs, sampled from a glioma patient whose treatment included an IDH1 peptide vaccine. The receptor was isolated from a man aged 25-45 years with glioma.

CDR3 amino acids: CASSELAGLGYEQYF. In DNA, the CDR3 is TGTGCCAGCAGTGAATTGGCAGGCCTGGGCTACGAGCAGTACTTC. This chain connects TRBV6-1 to TRBJ2-7; D not certain. The germline V and J ends were trimmed by 2 bases and 3 bases, with 14 bases remaining between them. The CDR3 covers 15 residues. The germline V gene encodes CDR1 MNHNS and CDR2 SASEGT.